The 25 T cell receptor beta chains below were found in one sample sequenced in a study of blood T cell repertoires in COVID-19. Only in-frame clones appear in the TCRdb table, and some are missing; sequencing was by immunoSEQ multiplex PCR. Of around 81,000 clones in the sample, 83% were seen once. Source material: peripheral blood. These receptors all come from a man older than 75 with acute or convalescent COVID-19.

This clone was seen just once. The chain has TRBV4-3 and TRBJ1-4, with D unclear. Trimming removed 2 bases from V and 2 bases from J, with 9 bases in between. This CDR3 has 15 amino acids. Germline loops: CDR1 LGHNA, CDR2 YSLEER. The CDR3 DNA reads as TGCGCCAGCAGCCAATCGGGAGGGACTAATGAAAAACTGTTTTTT. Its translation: CASSQSGGTNEKLFF.

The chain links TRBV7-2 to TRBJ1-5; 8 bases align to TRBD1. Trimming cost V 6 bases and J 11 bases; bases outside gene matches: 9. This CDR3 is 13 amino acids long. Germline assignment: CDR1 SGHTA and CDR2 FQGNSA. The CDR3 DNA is TGTGCCAGCAGTGGCGGCAGGGGACAGGCCCAGCATTTT. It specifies CASSGGRGQAQHF.

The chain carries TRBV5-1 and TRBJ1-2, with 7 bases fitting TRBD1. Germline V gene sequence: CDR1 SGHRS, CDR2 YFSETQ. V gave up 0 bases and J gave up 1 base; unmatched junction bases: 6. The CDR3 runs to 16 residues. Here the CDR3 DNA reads TGCGCCAGCAGCTTGGGACAGGGAGGAATTAACTATGGCTACACCTTC. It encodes CASSLGQGGINYGYTF.

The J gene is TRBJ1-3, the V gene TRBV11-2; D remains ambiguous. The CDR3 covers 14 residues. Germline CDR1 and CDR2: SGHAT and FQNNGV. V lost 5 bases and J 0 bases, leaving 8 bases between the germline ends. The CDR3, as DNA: TGTGCCAGCAGCCAGCGGGGCTCTGGAAACACCATATATTTT. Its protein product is CASSQRGSGNTIYF.

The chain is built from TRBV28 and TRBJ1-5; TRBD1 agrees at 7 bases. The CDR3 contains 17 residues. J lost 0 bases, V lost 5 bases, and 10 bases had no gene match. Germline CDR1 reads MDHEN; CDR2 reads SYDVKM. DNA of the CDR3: TGTGCCAGCAGTACCCAGGGACAGTTCTATAGCAATCAGCCCCAGCATTTT. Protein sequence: CASSTQGQFYSNQPQHF.

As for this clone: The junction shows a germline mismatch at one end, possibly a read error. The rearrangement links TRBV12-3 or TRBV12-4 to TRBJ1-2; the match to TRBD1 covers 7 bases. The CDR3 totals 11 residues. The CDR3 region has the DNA TGTGCCAGCAGTCGATCCGGGACAGAAGTTTTC. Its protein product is CASSRSGTEVF.

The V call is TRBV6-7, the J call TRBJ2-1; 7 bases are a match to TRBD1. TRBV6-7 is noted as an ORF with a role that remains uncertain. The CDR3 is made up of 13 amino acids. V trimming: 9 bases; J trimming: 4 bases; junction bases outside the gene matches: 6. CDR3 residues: CARDRQGYNEQFF. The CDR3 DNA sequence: TGTGCCAGGGACCGACAGGGATACAATGAGCAGTTCTTC.

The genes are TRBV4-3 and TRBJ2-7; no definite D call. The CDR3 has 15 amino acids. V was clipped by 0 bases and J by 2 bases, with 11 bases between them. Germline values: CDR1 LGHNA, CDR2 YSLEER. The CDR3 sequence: CASSQDRSDPYEQYF. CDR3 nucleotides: TGCGCCAGCAGCCAAGATAGGAGCGATCCCTACGAGCAGTACTTC.

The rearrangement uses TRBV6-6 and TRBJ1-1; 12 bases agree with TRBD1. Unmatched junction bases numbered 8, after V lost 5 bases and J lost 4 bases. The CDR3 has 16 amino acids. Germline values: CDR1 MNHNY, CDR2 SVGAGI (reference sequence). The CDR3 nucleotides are TGTGCCAGCAGTAGCGGGACAGGGGGCTGGGGCACTGAAGCTTTCTTT. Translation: CASSSGTGGWGTEAFF.

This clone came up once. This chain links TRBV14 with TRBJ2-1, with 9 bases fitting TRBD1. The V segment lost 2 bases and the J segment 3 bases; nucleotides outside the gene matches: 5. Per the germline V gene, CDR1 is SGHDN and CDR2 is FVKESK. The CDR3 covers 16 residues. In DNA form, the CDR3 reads TGTGCCAGCAGCCAATTAGGACAGGGGTTCTACAATGAGCAGTTCTTC. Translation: CASSQLGQGFYNEQFF.

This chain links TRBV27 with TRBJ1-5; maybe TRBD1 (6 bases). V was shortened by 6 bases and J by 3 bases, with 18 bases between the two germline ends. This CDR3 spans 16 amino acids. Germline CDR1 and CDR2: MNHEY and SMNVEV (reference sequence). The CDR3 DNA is TGTGCCAGCAGCCTTTTAGGGGGGGGGCTCAATCAGCCCCAGCATTTT. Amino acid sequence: CASSLLGGGLNQPQHF.

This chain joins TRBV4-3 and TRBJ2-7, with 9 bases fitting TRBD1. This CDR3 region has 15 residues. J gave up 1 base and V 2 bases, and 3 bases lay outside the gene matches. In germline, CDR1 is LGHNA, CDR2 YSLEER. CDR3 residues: CASSQNRGPSYEQYF. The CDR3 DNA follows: TGCGCCAGCAGCCAAAACAGGGGGCCTTCCTACGAGCAGTACTTC.

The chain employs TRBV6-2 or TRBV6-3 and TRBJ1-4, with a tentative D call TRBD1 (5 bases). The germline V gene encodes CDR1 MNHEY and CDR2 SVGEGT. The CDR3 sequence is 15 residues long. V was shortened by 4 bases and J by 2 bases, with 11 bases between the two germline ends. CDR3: CASSSYKGTNEKLFF. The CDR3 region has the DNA TGTGCCAGCAGTTCCTACAAGGGGACTAATGAAAAACTGTTTTTT.

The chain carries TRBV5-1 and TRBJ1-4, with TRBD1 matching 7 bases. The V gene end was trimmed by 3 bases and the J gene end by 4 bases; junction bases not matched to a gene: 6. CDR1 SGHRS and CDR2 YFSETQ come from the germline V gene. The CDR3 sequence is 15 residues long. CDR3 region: CASSSGGSGNEKLFF. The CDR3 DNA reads TGCGCCAGCAGCTCAGGGGGGTCCGGTAATGAAAAACTGTTTTTT.

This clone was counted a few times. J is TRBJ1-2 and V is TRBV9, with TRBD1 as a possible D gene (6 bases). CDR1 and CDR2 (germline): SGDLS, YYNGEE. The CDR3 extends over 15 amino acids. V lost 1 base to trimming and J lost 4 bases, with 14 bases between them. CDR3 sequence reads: CASSVWDTDIYGYTF. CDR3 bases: TGTGCCAGCAGCGTATGGGACACCGATATCTATGGCTACACCTTC.

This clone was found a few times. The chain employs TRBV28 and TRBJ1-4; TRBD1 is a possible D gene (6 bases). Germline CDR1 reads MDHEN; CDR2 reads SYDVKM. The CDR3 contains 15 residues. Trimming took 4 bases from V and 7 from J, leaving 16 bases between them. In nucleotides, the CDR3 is TGTGCCAGCAGTTCCCTACAGGGTCCCGGTGAAAAACTGTTTTTT. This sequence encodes CASSSLQGPGEKLFF.

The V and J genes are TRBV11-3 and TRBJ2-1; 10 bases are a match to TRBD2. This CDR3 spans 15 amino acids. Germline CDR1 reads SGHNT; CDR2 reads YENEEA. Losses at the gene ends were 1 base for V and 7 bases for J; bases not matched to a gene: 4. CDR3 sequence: CASSLVAGGPNEQFF. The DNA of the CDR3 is TGTGCCAGCAGCTTAGTAGCGGGGGGTCCTAATGAGCAGTTCTTC.

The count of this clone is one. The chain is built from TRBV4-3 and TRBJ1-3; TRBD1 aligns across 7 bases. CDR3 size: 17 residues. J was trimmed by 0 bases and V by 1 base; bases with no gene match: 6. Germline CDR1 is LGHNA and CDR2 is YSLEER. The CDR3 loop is CASSQVGQDYSGNTIYF. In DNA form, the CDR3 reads TGCGCCAGCAGCCAAGTAGGACAGGACTACTCTGGAAACACCATATATTTT.

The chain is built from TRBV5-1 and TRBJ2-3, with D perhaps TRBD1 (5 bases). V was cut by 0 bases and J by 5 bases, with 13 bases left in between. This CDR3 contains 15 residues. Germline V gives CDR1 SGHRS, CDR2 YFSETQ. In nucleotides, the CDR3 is TGCGCCAGCAGCTTGGAAGGGGTTCAGCAAGATACGCAGTATTTT. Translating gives CASSLEGVQQDTQYF.

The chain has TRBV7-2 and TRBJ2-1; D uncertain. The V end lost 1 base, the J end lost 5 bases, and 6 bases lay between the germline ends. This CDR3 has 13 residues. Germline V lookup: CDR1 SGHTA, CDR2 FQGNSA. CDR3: CASSLVYDNEQFF. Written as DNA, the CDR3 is TGTGCCAGCAGCTTAGTATATGACAATGAGCAGTTCTTC.

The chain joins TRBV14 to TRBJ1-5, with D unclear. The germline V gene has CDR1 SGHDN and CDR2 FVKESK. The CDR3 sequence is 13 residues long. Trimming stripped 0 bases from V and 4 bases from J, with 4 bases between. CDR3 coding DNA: TGTGCCAGCAGCCAAGATTTAAATCAGCCCCAGCATTTT. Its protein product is CASSQDLNQPQHF. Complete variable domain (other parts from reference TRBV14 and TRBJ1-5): EAGVTQFPSHSVIEKGQTVTLRCDPISGHDNLYWYRRVMGKEIKFLLHFVKESKQDESGMPNNRFLAERTGGTYSTLKVQPAELEDSGVYFCASSQDLNQPQHFGDGTRLSIL.

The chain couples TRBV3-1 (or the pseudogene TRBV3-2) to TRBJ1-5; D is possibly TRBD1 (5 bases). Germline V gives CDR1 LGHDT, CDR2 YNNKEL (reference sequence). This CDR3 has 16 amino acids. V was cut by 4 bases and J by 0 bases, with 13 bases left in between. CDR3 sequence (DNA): TGTGCCAGCAGCCTTTCAAGGGGTTATAGCAATCAGCCCCAGCATTTT. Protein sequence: CASSLSRGYSNQPQHF.

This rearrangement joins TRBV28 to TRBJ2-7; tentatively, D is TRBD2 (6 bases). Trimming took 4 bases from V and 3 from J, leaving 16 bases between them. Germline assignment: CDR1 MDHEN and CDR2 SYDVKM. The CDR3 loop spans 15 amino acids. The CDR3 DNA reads TGTGCCAGCAGTTCCTCGGGGGATCAGATCTACGAGCAGTACTTC. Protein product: CASSSSGDQIYEQYF.

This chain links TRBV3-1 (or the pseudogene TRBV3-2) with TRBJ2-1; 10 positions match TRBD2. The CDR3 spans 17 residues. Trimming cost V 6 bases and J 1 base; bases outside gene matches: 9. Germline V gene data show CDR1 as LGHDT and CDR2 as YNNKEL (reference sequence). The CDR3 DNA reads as TGTGCCAGCAGGGGGATAGCGGGAGGATTTTCCTACAATGAGCAGTTCTTC. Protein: CASRGIAGGFSYNEQFF.

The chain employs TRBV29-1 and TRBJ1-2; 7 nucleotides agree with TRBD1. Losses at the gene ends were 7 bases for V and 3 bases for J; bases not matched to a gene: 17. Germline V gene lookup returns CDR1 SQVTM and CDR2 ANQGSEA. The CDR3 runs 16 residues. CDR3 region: CSAQTGFGFTYYGYTF. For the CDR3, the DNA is TGCAGCGCACAGACAGGGTTCGGATTCACCTACTATGGCTACACCTTC.